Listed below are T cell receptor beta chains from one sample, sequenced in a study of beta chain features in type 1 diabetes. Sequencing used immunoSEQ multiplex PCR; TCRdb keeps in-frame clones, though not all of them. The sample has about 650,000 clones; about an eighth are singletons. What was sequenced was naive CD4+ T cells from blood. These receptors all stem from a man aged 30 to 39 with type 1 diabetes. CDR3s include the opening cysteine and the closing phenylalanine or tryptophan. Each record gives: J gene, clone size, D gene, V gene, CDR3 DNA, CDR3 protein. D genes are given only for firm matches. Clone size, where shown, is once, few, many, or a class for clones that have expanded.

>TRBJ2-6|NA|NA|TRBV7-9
TGTGCCAGCAGCCCCCCCGCTGGAGCCAACGTCCTGACTTTC
CASSPPAGANVLTF
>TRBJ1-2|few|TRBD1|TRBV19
TGTGCCAGTAGTATAACGACAGGGGAAGGGCTAAACTATGGCTACACCTTC
CASSITTGEGLNYGYTF
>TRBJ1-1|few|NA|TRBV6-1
TGTGCCAGCAGTGATCGCGCAGGGGCGAACACTGAAGCTTTCTTT
CASSDRAGANTEAFF
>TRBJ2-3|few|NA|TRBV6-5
TGTGCCAGCAGATGGCGGGGGCCGGTAGATACGCAGTATTTT
CASRWRGPVDTQYF
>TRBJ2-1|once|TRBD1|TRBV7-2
TGTGCCAGCAGCCCCCGGGGACAGCAAATCGTAGACGAGCAGTTCTTC
CASSPRGQQIVDEQFF
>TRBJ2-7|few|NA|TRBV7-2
TGTGCCAGCAGCCCCAACCAAGCTTACGAGCAGTACTTC
CASSPNQAYEQYF
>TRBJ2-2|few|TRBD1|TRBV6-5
TGTGCCAGCAGTTTCGTCGGACAGGGGAACACCGGGGAGCTGTTTTTT
CASSFVGQGNTGELFF
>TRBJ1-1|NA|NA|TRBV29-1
TGCAGCGTTTTCTCGGGGGGCACTGAAGCTTTCTTT
CSVFSGGTEAFF
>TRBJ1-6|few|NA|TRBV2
TGTGCCAGCAGTGAACAGGAGTTAAATTCACCCCTCCACTTT
CASSEQELNSPLHF
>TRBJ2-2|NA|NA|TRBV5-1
TGCGCCAGCAGCTTGTCCGGCAACACCGGGGAGCTGTTTTTT
CASSLSGNTGELFF
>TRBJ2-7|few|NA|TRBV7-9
TGTGCCAGCAGCACACGCTTCTACGAGCAGTACTTC
CASSTRFYEQYF
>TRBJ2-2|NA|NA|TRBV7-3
TGTGCCAGCAGCTTGGGGGGCGCATCCACCGGGGAGCTGTTTTTT
CASSLGGASTGELFF
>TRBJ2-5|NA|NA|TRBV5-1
TGCGCCAGCAGCTTGAGCCCAGGGGCAGAGACCCAGTACTTC
CASSLSPGAETQYF
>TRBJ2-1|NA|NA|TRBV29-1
TGCAGCGTAACCGAGCAGGCTAACAATGAGCAGTTCTTC
CSVTEQANNEQFF
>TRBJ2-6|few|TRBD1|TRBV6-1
TGTGCCAGCAGTGACGGGACAGCTGGGGCCAACGTCCTGACTTTC
CASSDGTAGANVLTF
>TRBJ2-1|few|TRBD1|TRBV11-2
TGTGCCAGCAGCCCCCGGGACAGGGGACAGGGCTCCTACAATGAGCAGTTCTTC
CASSPRDRGQGSYNEQFF
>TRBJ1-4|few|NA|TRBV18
TGTGCCAGCTCACCTAATGGCGGAGGGGGTGAAAAACTGTTTTTT
CASSPNGGGGEKLFF
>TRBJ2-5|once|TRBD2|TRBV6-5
TGTGCCAGCAATAAAGCGGGACTCCAAGAGACCCAGTACTTC
CASNKAGLQETQYF
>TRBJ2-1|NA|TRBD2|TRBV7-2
TGTGCCAGCAGCTCAGCGGGGGGGATTTACAATGAGCAGTTCTTC
CASSSAGGIYNEQFF
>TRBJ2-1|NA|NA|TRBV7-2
TGTGCCAGCAGCCCCCGAGGAAGCGGGCTGTCGAATGAGCAGTTCTTC
CASSPRGSGLSNEQFF
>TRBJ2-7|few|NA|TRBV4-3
TGCGCCAGCAGCCAAGAGCCTTCAGGTTTTGTCCAGGGGAAGTCGGACGAGCAGTACTTC
CASSQEPSGFVQGKSDEQYF
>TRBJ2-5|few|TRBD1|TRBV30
TGTGCCTGGCACAGGGGGTCTAGGGAGACCCAGTACTTC
CAWHRGSRETQYF
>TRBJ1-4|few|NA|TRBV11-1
TGTGCCAGCAGCTCTCCTACTGATGAAAAACTGTTTTTT
CASSSPTDEKLFF
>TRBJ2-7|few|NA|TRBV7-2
TGTGCCAGCAGCCCCCATCAGGGGTCCGCCTACGAGCAGTACTTC
CASSPHQGSAYEQYF
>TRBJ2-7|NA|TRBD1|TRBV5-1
TGCGCCAGCAGCTTTTCGTGGGACAGGGCCTACGAGCAGTACTTC
CASSFSWDRAYEQYF
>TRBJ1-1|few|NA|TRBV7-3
TGTGCCAGCAGCGCCCACGAGGTGAGGGTGGGGACTGAAGCTTTCTTT
CASSAHEVRVGTEAFF
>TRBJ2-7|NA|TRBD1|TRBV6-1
TGTGCCAGCAGTGTTGACAGGGGACCTTACGAGCAGTACTTC
CASSVDRGPYEQYF
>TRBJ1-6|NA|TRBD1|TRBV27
TGTGCCAGCAGTTTGGGCGTGGGACAGAATAATTCACCCCTCCACTTT
CASSLGVGQNNSPLHF
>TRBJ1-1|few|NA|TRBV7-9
TGTGCCAGCAGCACGGGACACCCGAACACTGAAGCTTTCTTT
CASSTGHPNTEAFF
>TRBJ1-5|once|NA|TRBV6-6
TGTGCCAGCAGTTACTCCCCCCAGACGGGGGATCAGCCCCAGCATTTT
CASSYSPQTGDQPQHF
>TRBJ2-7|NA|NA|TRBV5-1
TGCGCCAGCAGCTTTTTGCCGGACAGCTCCTACGAGCAGTACTTC
CASSFLPDSSYEQYF
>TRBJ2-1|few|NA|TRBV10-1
TGCGCCAGCAGTGAATCCCGAAATGAGCAGTTCTTC
CASSESRNEQFF
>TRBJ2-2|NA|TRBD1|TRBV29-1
TGCAGCGTTGACAGGGGGACCGGGGAGCTGTTTTTT
CSVDRGTGELFF
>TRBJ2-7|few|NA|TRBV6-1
TGTGCCAGCAGTGAAGCCGCCAAGAGCTCCTACGAGCAGTACTTC
CASSEAAKSSYEQYF
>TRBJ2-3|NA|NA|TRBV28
TGTGCCAGCAGTTTAGGGAACACAGATACGCAGTATTTT
CASSLGNTDTQYF
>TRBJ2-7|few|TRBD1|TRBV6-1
TGTGCCAGCAGTGAAGTGTTGAGTCCGGACAGGGTGTACGAGCAGTACTTC
CASSEVLSPDRVYEQYF
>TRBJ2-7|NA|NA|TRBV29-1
TGCAGCGTTGAACGGCAGGGTAAGGACGAGCAGTACTTC
CSVERQGKDEQYF
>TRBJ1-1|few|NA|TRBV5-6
TGTGCCAGCAGCTTATACACTGAAGCTTTCTTT
CASSLYTEAFF